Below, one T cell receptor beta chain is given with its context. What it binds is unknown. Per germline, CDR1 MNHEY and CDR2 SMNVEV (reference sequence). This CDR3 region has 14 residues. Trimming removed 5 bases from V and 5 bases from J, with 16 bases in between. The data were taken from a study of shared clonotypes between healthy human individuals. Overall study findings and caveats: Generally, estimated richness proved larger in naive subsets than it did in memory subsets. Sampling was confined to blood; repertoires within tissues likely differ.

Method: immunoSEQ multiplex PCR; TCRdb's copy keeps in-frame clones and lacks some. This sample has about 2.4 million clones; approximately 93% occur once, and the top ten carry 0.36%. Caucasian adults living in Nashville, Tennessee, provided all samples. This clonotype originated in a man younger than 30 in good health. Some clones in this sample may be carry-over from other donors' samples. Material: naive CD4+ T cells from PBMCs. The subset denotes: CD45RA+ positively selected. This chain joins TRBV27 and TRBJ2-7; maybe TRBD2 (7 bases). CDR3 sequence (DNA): TGTGCCAGCAGTGACGGTGCGGGGGCGAACGAGCAGTACTTC. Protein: CASSDGAGANEQYF.